The 11 T cell receptor beta chains listed next were all sequenced from one sample in a study of T-cell memory formation after mild COVID-19. A single record per CDR3 protein comes from TCRdb applying MiXCR to the 5' RACE reads. Seen here are approximately 150,000 distinct CDR3 sequences, over 6% observed once, and the top ten hold approximately 2.2%. The sample taken for sequencing was PBMCs or a T cell subset sorted from them (not recorded which). The receptors here all came from an adult woman who had mild COVID-19 (a few samples of this study predate the infection). Cell type and time point are not known.

This clonotype was observed a few times. The chain is built from TRBV4-2 and TRBJ2-7; TRBD1 matches at 8 bases. Germline CDR1 reads LGHNA; CDR2 reads YNFKEQ. The CDR3 runs 18 residues. V gave up 0 bases and J gave up 0 bases; unmatched junction bases: 10. CDR3 protein: CASSQEMGTGASSYEQYF. In nucleotides, the CDR3 is TGTGCCAGCAGCCAAGAAATGGGGACAGGCGCTAGCTCCTACGAGCAGTACTTC.

The rearrangement joins TRBV7-2 to TRBJ2-6; the D gene is possibly TRBD1 (6 bases). Trimming removed 3 bases from V and 0 bases from J, with 6 bases in between. Germline V gene sequence: CDR1 SGHTA, CDR2 FQGNSA. The CDR3 sequence is 15 residues long. The CDR3: CASSFRGSGANVLTF. The DNA for the CDR3 is TGTGCCAGCAGCTTCAGGGGCTCTGGGGCCAACGTCCTGACTTTC.

This clonotype was counted between two and nine times. The genes are TRBV30 and TRBJ2-1; no definite D call. Germline loops: CDR1 GTSNPN, CDR2 SVGIG (reference sequence). Trimming pared 0 bases from V and 6 bases from J, leaving 9 bases between. The CDR3 extends over 13 amino acids. The CDR3 DNA reads as TGTGCCTGGAGTGTAGACCCAGGCAATGAGCAGTTCTTC. Translating gives CAWSVDPGNEQFF. The variable domain in full, with the rest retrieved from reference TRBV30 and TRBJ2-1, is SQTIHQWPATLVQPVGSPLSLECTVEGTSNPNLYWYRQAAGRGLQLLFYSVGIGQISSEVPQNLSASRPQDRQFILSSKKLLLSDSGFYLCAWSVDPGNEQFFGPGTRLTVL.

For the CDR3, the DNA is TGTGCCAGTAGCCCAACCGTAGGGGAAGGGAACCTTGCTGGGGCCAACGTCCTGACTTTC. Translation: CASSPTVGEGNLAGANVLTF. J is TRBJ2-6 and V is TRBV19; D perhaps matches TRBD1 (5 bases). Trimming left V 6 bases short and J 2 bases short, with 26 bases between. CDR3 size: 20 residues. Germline CDR1 and CDR2: LNHDA and SQIVND (reference sequence). The full variable domain, rest sourced from reference TRBV19 and TRBJ2-6, is DGGITQSPKYLFRKEGQNVTLSCEQNLNHDAMYWYRQDPGQGLRLIYYSQIVNDFQKGDIAEGYSVSREKKESFPLTVTSAQKNPTAFYLCASSPTVGEGNLAGANVLTFGAGSRLTVL.

At least ten counts were recorded for this clonotype. The CDR3 reads CASSLALAETQYF. The CDR3 nucleotides read TGTGCCAGCAGTCTCGCCCTCGCGGAGACCCAGTACTTC. The V and J genes are TRBV6-5 and TRBJ2-5; D is unresolved. Germline CDR1 MNHEY, CDR2 SVGAGI. V shed 5 bases and J shed 5 bases, with 12 bases lying between them. This CDR3 region has 13 residues.

This clonotype was seen only a few times. The chain links TRBV4-2 to TRBJ2-3; 10 bases are a match to TRBD2. The CDR3 runs to 16 residues. Germline assignment: CDR1 LGHNA and CDR2 YNFKEQ. V lost 0 bases to trimming and J lost 1 base; unmatched junction nucleotides: 1. The CDR3 DNA reads as TGTGCCAGCAGCCAAGATCTAGCGGGGGGCACAGATACGCAGTATTTT. Amino acid sequence: CASSQDLAGGTDTQYF.

The table lists this clonotype with a count of one. The chain employs TRBV12-3 or TRBV12-4 and TRBJ1-1, with a possible D match to TRBD1 (5 bases). This CDR3 comprises 14 residues. Trimming removed 7 bases at V and 0 bases at J, with 12 bases between. CDR3 loop: CASTPDIMNTEAFF. Here the CDR3 DNA reads TGTGCCAGCACACCGGACATCATGAACACTGAAGCTTTCTTT.

This clonotype was recorded at least ten times. This rearrangement joins TRBV5-1 to TRBJ1-2, with D possibly matching TRBD1 (6 bases). CDR1 SGHRS and CDR2 YFSETQ come from the germline V gene. The CDR3 runs to 15 residues. V lost 4 bases and J 2 bases, leaving 15 bases between the germline ends. The CDR3: CASSTISQGNYGYTF. The CDR3 bases are TGCGCCAGCAGCACGATCTCTCAGGGGAACTATGGCTACACCTTC.

V is TRBV5-6 and J is TRBJ2-5; the match to TRBD2 covers 7 bases. V shed 4 bases and J 5 bases; nucleotides not matched to a gene: 5. There are 13 residues in the CDR3. The germline V gene encodes CDR1 SGHDT and CDR2 YYEEEE. Written as DNA, the CDR3 is TGTGCCAGCAGCGGGGACTACGGGGAGACCCAGTACTTC. Its translation: CASSGDYGETQYF.

This clonotype was counted ten times or more. The V and J genes are TRBV5-1 and TRBJ1-2; 7 bases are shared with TRBD1. The germline CDR1 and CDR2 sequences are SGHRS and YFSETQ. V was pared by 0 bases and J by 1 base, with 0 bases of the junction left unmatched. CDR3 size: 14 residues. DNA of the CDR3: TGCGCCAGCAGCTTGGGACAGGGTAACTATGGCTACACCTTC. This codes for CASSLGQGNYGYTF. The variable domain in full, with the rest retrieved from reference TRBV5-1 and TRBJ1-2, is KAGVTQTPRYLIKTRGQQVTLSCSPISGHRSVSWYQQTPGQGLQFLFEYFSETQRNKGNFPGRFSGRQFSNSRSEMNVSTLELGDSALYLCASSLGQGNYGYTFGSGTRLTVV.

CDR3 sequence reads: CSARDFASGTGGTEAFF. The CDR3 region has the DNA TGCAGTGCTAGAGATTTCGCATCAGGGACAGGGGGCACTGAAGCTTTCTTT. The gene calls are TRBV20-1 and TRBJ1-1; 11 bases are a match to TRBD1. The CDR3 has 17 residues. From germline, CDR1 is DFQATT and CDR2 SNEGSKA (reference sequence). J was trimmed by 4 bases and V by 0 bases; bases with no gene match: 10.